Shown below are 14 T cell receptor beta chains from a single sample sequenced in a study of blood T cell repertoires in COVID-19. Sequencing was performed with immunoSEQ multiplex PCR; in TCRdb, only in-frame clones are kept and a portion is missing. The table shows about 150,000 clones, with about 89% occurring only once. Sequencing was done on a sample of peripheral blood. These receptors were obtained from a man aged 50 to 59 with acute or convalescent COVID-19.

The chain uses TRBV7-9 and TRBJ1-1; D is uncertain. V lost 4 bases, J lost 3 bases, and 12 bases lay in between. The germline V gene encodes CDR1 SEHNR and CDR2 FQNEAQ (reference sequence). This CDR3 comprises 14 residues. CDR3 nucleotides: TGTGCCAGCAGCTCCGGGAGCCCTGACACTGAAGCTTTCTTT. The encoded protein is CASSSGSPDTEAFF. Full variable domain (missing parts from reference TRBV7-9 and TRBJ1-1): DTGVSQNPRHKITKRGQNVTFRCDPISEHNRLYWYRQTLGQGPEFLTYFQNEAQLEKSRLLSDRFSAERPKGSFSTLEIQRTEQGDSAMYLCASSSGSPDTEAFFGQGTRLTVV.

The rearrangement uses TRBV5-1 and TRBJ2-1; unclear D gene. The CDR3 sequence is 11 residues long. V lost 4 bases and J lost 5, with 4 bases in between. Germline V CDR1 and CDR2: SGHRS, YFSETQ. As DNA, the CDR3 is TGCGCCAGCAGCATAGACAATGAGCAGTTCTTC. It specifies CASSIDNEQFF.

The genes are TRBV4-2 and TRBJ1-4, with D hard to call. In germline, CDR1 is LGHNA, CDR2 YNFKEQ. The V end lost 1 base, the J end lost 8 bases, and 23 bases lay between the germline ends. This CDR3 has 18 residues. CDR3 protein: CASSQVWVDGVSGEKLFF. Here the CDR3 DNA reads TGTGCCAGCAGCCAAGTGTGGGTAGACGGGGTGAGTGGGGAAAAACTGTTTTTT.

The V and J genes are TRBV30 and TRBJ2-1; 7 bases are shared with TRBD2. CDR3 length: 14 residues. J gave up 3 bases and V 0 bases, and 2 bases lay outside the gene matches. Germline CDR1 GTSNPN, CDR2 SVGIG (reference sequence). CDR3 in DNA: TGTGCCTGGAGTGTTCTAGCGGACTACAATGAGCAGTTCTTC. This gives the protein CAWSVLADYNEQFF.

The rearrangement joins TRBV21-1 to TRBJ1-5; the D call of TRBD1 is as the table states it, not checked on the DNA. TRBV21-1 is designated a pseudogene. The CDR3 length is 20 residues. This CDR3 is CARKRGTGRPWGYSNQPQHF. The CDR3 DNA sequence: TGTGCCCGGAAGCGGGGGACAGGGAGACCCTGGGGGTATAGCAATCAGCCCCAGCATTTT.

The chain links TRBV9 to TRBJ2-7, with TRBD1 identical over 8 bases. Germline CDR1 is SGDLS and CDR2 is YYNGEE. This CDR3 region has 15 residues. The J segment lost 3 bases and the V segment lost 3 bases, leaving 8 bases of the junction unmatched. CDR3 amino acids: CASSGGTGGLYEQYF. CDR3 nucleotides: TGTGCCAGCAGCGGAGGGACAGGAGGGCTCTACGAGCAGTACTTC.

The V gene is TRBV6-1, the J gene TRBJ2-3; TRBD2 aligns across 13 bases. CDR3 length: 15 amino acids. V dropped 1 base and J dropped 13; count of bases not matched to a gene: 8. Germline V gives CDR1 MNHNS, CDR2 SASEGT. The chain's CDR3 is CASSEVPGLAGQEYF. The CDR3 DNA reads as TGTGCCAGCAGTGAAGTCCCGGGACTAGCGGGGCAAGAGTATTTT.

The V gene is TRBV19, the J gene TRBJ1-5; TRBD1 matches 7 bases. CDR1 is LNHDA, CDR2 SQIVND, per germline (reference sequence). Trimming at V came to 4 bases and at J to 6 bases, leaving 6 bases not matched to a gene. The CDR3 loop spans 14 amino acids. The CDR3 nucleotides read TGTGCCAGTAGTACCGACAGGGAAGGTCAGCCCCAGCATTTT. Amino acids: CASSTDREGQPQHF.

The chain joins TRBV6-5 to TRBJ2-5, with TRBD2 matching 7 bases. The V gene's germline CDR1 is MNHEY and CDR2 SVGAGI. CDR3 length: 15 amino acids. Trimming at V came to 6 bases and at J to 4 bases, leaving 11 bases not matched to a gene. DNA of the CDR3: TGTGCCAGCAGCTCCCTCGGGTCGGGGGGAGAGACCCAGTACTTC. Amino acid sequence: CASSSLGSGGETQYF.

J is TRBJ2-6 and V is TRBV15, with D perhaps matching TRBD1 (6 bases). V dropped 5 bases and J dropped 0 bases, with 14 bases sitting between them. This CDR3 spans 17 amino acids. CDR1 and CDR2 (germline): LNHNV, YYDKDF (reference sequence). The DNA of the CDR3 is TGTGCCACCAGCGATCGACAGGATTACTCTGGGGCCAACGTCCTGACTTTC. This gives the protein CATSDRQDYSGANVLTF.

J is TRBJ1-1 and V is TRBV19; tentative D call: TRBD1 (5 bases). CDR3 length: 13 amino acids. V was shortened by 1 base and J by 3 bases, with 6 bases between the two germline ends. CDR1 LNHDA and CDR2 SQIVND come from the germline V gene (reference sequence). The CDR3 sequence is CASSIVQDTEAFF. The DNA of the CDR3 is TGTGCCAGTAGTATAGTACAGGACACTGAAGCTTTCTTT.

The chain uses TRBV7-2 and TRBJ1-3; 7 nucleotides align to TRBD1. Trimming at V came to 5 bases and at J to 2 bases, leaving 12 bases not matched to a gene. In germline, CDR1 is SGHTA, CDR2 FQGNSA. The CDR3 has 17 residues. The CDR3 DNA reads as TGTGCCAGCAGCACTAACCCCGGGACAGTAACTGGAAACACCATATATTTT. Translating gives CASSTNPGTVTGNTIYF.

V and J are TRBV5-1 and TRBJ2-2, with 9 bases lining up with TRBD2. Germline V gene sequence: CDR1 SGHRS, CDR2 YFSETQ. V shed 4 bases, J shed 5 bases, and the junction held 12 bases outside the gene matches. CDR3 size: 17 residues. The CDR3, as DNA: TGCGCCAGCAGCACCCTCGCCCTAGCGGGGTCTACCGGGGAGCTGTTTTTT. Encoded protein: CASSTLALAGSTGELFF.

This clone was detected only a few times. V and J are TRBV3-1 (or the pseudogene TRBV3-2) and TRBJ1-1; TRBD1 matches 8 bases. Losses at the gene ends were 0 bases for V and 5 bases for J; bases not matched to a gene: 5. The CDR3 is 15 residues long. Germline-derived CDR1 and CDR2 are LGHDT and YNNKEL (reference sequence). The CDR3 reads CASSQESQGATEAFF. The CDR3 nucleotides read TGTGCCAGCAGCCAAGAATCCCAGGGGGCGACTGAAGCTTTCTTT.